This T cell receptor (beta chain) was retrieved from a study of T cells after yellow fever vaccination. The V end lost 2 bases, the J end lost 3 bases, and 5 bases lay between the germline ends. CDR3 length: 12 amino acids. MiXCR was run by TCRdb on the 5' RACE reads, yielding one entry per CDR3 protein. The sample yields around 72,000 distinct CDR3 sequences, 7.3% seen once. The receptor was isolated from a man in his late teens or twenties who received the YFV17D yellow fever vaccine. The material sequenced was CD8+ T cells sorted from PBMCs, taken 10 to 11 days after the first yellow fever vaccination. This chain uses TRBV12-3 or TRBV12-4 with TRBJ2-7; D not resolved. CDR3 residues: CASSLQRYEQYF. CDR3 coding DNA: TGTGCCAGCAGTTTACAACGCTACGAGCAGTACTTC.